This T cell receptor (beta chain) appears in the sequencing data of a study of cytomegalovirus exposure and HLA in healthy donors. General observations from the study: A later analysis linked a missense variant in DCLRE1C to the trimming of TCR beta V and J genes.

In the case of this clone: The antigen is undetermined.

Germline CDR1 reads SGHRS; CDR2 reads YFSETQ. CDR3 size: 15 residues. The V end lost 6 bases, the J end lost 6 bases, and 20 bases lay between the germline ends. 60 Vbeta and 13 Jbeta primers were used in PCR. In the original analysis: Later reanalysis found about 78 million unique TCR beta chains, approximately 11 million of them shared. Libraries were prepared by immunoSEQ multiplex PCR; TCRdb keeps only in-frame clonotypes and omits some of them. For V, J and clone size, that table is used; D and trimming come from the DNA. The table has about 160,000 clones, around 84% seen once. The chain uses TRBV5-1 and TRBJ2-3, with D possibly being TRBD2 (6 bases). The sequence was collected from a man younger than 35 in good health and CMV-seronegative. The sequencing sample was made of PBMCs. The CDR3 reads CASIPGGERGDTQYF. In DNA form, the CDR3 reads TGCGCCAGCATCCCTGGAGGGGAGAGAGGGGATACGCAGTATTTT.